Each of the 20 T cell receptor beta chains below was sequenced from the same sample in a study of T-cell memory formation after mild COVID-19. A single record per CDR3 protein comes from TCRdb applying MiXCR to the 5' RACE reads. The table includes approximately 250,000 distinct CDR3 sequences, 15% to 20% detected once. Sequencing input: PBMCs or a T cell subset sorted from them (not recorded which). The source is a man aged 18 to 30 who had mild COVID-19 (a few samples of this study predate the infection). Cell type and time point are not known.

There are a few counts of this clonotype. The J gene is TRBJ2-7, the V gene TRBV29-1, with D maybe TRBD2 (5 bases). The V gene lost 2 bases and the J gene lost 4 bases, with 15 bases spanning the gap. CDR1 is SQVTM, CDR2 ANQGSEA, per germline. The CDR3 has 14 amino acids. The DNA of the CDR3 is TGCAGCGTTGAAAGGGCTCCCCGGGGTTACGAGCAGTACTTC. Its protein product is CSVERAPRGYEQYF.

This clonotype was counted ten times or more. The chain combines TRBV10-3 with TRBJ1-1; D unresolved. The CDR3 is made up of 14 amino acids. Deletions cut 6 bases from V and 2 bases from J, with 13 bases between. Germline CDR1 is ENHRY and CDR2 is SYGVKD. CDR3 sequence (DNA): TGTGCCATCAGCCCGGGCCTCAAAAACACTGAAGCTTTCTTT. The encoded protein is CAISPGLKNTEAFF.

The rearrangement links TRBV5-1 to TRBJ2-6; TRBD1 is a possible D gene (7 bases). Per the germline V gene, CDR1 is SGHRS and CDR2 is YFSETQ. V was clipped by 4 bases and J by 4 bases, with 18 bases between them. CDR3 length: 17 residues. The DNA of the CDR3 is TGCGCCAGCAGCAAAGACAGGGAGGCATCCGGGGCCAACGTCCTGACTTTC. This sequence encodes CASSKDREASGANVLTF.

This chain links TRBV7-2 with TRBJ2-2; no reliable D call. The CDR3 consists of 13 residues. V was trimmed by 5 bases and J by 3 bases, leaving 7 bases between them. In germline, CDR1 is SGHTA, CDR2 FQGNSA. The CDR3 loop reads CASSPKYTGELFF. DNA of the CDR3: TGTGCCAGCAGCCCTAAGTACACCGGGGAGCTGTTTTTT.

This clonotype has only a few counts. The CDR3 reads CASSLATGATEAFF. Written as DNA, the CDR3 is TGTGCCAGCAGCTTAGCGACAGGGGCCACTGAAGCTTTCTTT. V and J are TRBV7-9 and TRBJ1-1, with 8 bases matching TRBD1. The CDR3 totals 14 residues. V was clipped by 0 bases and J by 4 bases; unmatched bases: 1. Per the germline V gene, CDR1 is SEHNR and CDR2 is FQNEAQ (reference sequence).

The V and J genes are TRBV5-1 and TRBJ2-2, with TRBD1 matching 9 bases. Germline trimming cut 3 bases from V and 4 bases from J; bases unmatched to any gene: 16. This CDR3 is built from 19 residues. Germline CDR1 SGHRS, CDR2 YFSETQ. The chain's CDR3 is CASSSPGTGSGGRTGELFF. CDR3 DNA sequence: TGCGCCAGCAGCTCCCCTGGGACAGGGTCAGGTGGGCGCACCGGGGAGCTGTTTTTT.

The chain carries TRBV13 and TRBJ1-2; 7 bases map to TRBD1. CDR1 is PRHDT and CDR2 is FYEKMQ in the germline V gene (reference sequence). Trimming removed 1 base from V and 3 bases from J; junction bases left unmatched: 8. The CDR3 is made up of 16 amino acids. CDR3 sequence (DNA): TGTGCCAGCAGCTTAGCAACAGGGGAAGTTGACTATGGCTACACCTTC. It encodes CASSLATGEVDYGYTF.

Ten or more counts support this clonotype. The chain couples TRBV18 to TRBJ2-3; tentative D call: TRBD2 (6 bases). V dropped 0 bases and J dropped 4 bases, with 11 bases sitting between them. CDR1 and CDR2 (germline): KGHSH, LQKENI. This CDR3 spans 15 amino acids. CDR3: CASSPPRGGPDTQYF. The CDR3 DNA reads as TGTGCCAGCTCACCACCGAGGGGAGGCCCAGATACGCAGTATTTT.

This clonotype showed up just a few times. The chain employs TRBV4-1 and TRBJ1-1, with D maybe TRBD1 (5 bases). Germline CDR1 MGHRA, CDR2 YSYEKL. The CDR3 is 17 residues long. The V and J ends lost 4 bases and 4 bases respectively, with 22 bases between them. The CDR3 reads CASSLKDWDSSSTEAFF. The CDR3, as DNA: TGCGCCAGCAGCCTCAAGGACTGGGACTCTTCGTCCACTGAAGCTTTCTTT.

This clonotype was found a few times. This rearrangement joins TRBV9 to TRBJ2-5, with D maybe TRBD2 (5 bases). The CDR3 is 13 amino acids. The germline V gene encodes CDR1 SGDLS and CDR2 YYNGEE. V lost 4 bases and J 5 bases, leaving 12 bases between the germline ends. The CDR3 spells CASSLGMEETQYF. The CDR3 nucleotides are TGTGCCAGCAGCCTCGGGATGGAGGAGACCCAGTACTTC.

This chain connects TRBV5-4 to TRBJ1-1; TRBD1 aligns across 9 bases. The CDR3 is 14 amino acids. Per the germline V gene, CDR1 is SGHNT and CDR2 is YYREEE (reference sequence). With V trimmed by 2 bases and J by 5 bases, 4 bases remained unmatched. This chain's CDR3 is CASSLQGASTEAFF. In DNA, the CDR3 is TGTGCCAGCAGCTTACAGGGGGCGAGTACTGAAGCTTTCTTT.

This clonotype showed up just a few times. The chain has TRBV20-1 and TRBJ2-5; TRBD2 matches at 13 bases. The junction had 8 bases not matched to a gene; V was cut back by 6 bases and J by 1 base. There are 16 residues in the CDR3. The germline CDR1 and CDR2 sequences are DFQATT and SNEGSKA (reference sequence). The CDR3 DNA follows: TGCAGTGCAGCCCGGACTAGCGGGGGACCCCAAGAGACCCAGTACTTC. Its protein product is CSAARTSGGPQETQYF.

This clonotype showed up just a few times. The rearrangement links TRBV20-1 to TRBJ2-7; D possibly corresponds to TRBD1 (6 bases). The V gene lost 5 bases and the J gene lost 0 bases, with 14 bases spanning the gap. The CDR3 has 14 amino acids. Per germline, CDR1 DFQATT and CDR2 SNEGSKA (reference sequence). CDR3 region: CSALRGASSYEQYV. CDR3 coding DNA: TGCAGTGCTCTCAGGGGTGCGAGCTCCTACGAGCAGTACGTC.

The V call is TRBV12-3 or TRBV12-4, the J call TRBJ2-3, with 8 positions matching TRBD2. V was clipped by 3 bases and J by 0 bases; unmatched bases: 5. The CDR3 length is 16 residues. CDR3 sequence (DNA): TGTGCCAGCAGTTTCCGGGAGGGGTCTAGCACAGATACGCAGTATTTT. The encoded protein is CASSFREGSSTDTQYF.

This clonotype has just a few counts. The J gene is TRBJ2-3, the V gene TRBV12-3 or TRBV12-4; the D is unclear. The CDR3 totals 14 residues. The V gene lost 5 bases and the J gene lost 8 bases, with 17 bases spanning the gap. The CDR3 here is CASSIRWTQSTQYF. CDR3 coding DNA: TGTGCCAGCAGTATCAGATGGACGCAAAGTACGCAGTATTTT.

This clonotype occurred a few times. The chain recombines TRBV7-3 with TRBJ2-2; D ambiguous. V lost 7 bases and J lost 0, with 9 bases in between. The CDR3 length is 14 residues. Germline CDR1 SGHTA, CDR2 FQGTGA. The CDR3 loop reads CASTASTNTGELFF. DNA for the CDR3: TGTGCCAGCACCGCCAGTACGAACACCGGGGAGCTGTTTTTT.

This clonotype was counted ten times or more. The rearrangement links TRBV12-3 or TRBV12-4 to TRBJ2-5, with 12 bases identical to TRBD2. V trimming: 6 bases; J trimming: 4 bases; junction bases outside the gene matches: 12. This CDR3 has 17 amino acids. The DNA of the CDR3 is TGTGCCAGCAGCCCGACTAGCGGGGGCCCGGGGGTAGAGACCCAGTACTTC. This sequence encodes CASSPTSGGPGVETQYF.

CDR3 region: CASRGTEGNYGYTF. The CDR3 coding sequence is TGTGCCAGCAGGGGGACCGAAGGGAACTATGGCTACACCTTC. The chain couples TRBV6-5 to TRBJ1-2, with a weak D call TRBD1 (5 bases). CDR1 is MNHEY, CDR2 SVGAGI, per germline. V lost 6 bases to trimming and J lost 2 bases, with 13 bases between them. The CDR3 consists of 14 residues.

This clonotype was seen a few times. This chain joins TRBV7-2 and TRBJ2-3; D is uncertain. V was clipped by 5 bases and J by 4 bases, with 19 bases between them. This CDR3 comprises 16 residues. Germline CDR1 is SGHTA and CDR2 is FQGNSA. The CDR3 sequence: CASSPVRLSTSDTQYF. CDR3 nucleotide sequence: TGTGCCAGCAGCCCTGTACGACTTAGCACGTCAGATACGCAGTATTTT.

This chain connects TRBV7-9 to TRBJ1-2; unclear D gene. The V gene lost 5 bases and the J gene lost 6 bases, with 13 bases spanning the gap. The CDR3 has 13 amino acids. CDR1 is SEHNR and CDR2 is FQNEAQ in the germline V gene (reference sequence). This chain's CDR3 is CASSPAPRNGYTF. The CDR3 nucleotides are TGTGCCAGCAGCCCGGCCCCCCGGAATGGCTACACCTTC.